The text below deals with one T cell receptor (beta chain). Its antigen is unidentified. The data originate from a study of T cell responses to AZD1222 COVID-19 vaccine. Study-wide results and limits: The repertoires were collected only after the peak T cell response. There were mostly white British donors and more females than males, and clonal diversity was possibly underestimated. Baseline seropositives among AZD1222 recipients totaled only six.

Germline V gene data show CDR1 as LGHNA and CDR2 as YNFKEQ. The CDR3 contains 16 residues. V lost 1 base to trimming and J lost 0 bases, with 7 bases between them. Some clones are missing from TCRdb's copy, which holds only in-frame ones; the method was immunoSEQ multiplex PCR. The sample has around 150,000 clones, around nine tenths seen once. This chain uses TRBV4-2 with TRBJ2-6; D remains ambiguous. The sample here was peripheral blood, taken on day 0 of AZD1222 vaccination. The clonotype comes from an adult in good health. CDR3 DNA: TGTGCCAGCAGCCAAGGCTTAGGCTCTGGGGCCAACGTCCTGACTTTC. Protein sequence: CASSQGLGSGANVLTF.